This T cell receptor beta chain was sequenced in a study of graft-versus-host responses after intestinal transplantation (dated by TCRdb to the early 2020s). A note on the overall study: The transplants that recipients got were multivisceral, liver-intestinal, or isolated intestinal. Every recipient was given anti-thymocyte globulin induction, followed by roughly 3 years of maintenance tacrolimus and steroids. Of the approximately 24 intestinal transplant recipients enrolled in the cohort, one of whom was a retransplant, 3 patients without pretransplant specimens were excluded. Donor T cell macrochimerism was defined as a peak of at least 4% donor T cells among recipient peripheral blood mononuclear cells. Samples from a few later patients were sequenced in-house on an Illumina MiSeq with MiXCR processing rather than by the commercial service. Alloreactive clones were identified by sequencing pre-transplant mixed lymphocyte reaction products and comparing these products with unstimulated pre-transplant donor and recipient T cells. Graft-versus-host and host-versus-graft alloreactive T cell clones were tracked in the graft, circulation and bone marrow after intestinal transplantation using bulk TCR-beta CDR3 sequencing. The research as a whole found: Patients with donor T cell macrochimerism had high GvH to HvG T cell clonal ratios in their allografts. The conclusions were limited by the relatively low number and heterogeneity of the intestinal transplant patients. GvH clones were detected in recipient bone marrow, and some appeared earlier in ileal mucosa or blood, consistent with an intestinal mucosal origin. Early after transplant, peak levels of circulating GvH clones were found to be associated with declines in HvG clones.

The CDR3, cysteine through phenylalanine, is 15 amino acids long. Only CDR3 DNA remains: 45 bases, in frame from the first base. The germline V gene provides CDR1 MNHEY and CDR2 SVGAGI. V and J lose 0 bases and 15 bases, and a span of 21 bases separates them. To note about this clone: Its antigen remains unidentified. Within one base of it there is no much larger clone, and no base qualities were kept.

The sample's time point label is to be understood as: cells obtained before transplantation from donor or recipient. CD3+CD4+ and CD3+CD8+ populations were FACS-sorted from unstimulated pre-transplant donor and recipient cells taken from spleen or lymph nodes. Library creation used the immunoSEQ multiplex PCR assay. For most patients, genomic DNA was isolated using the Qiagen DNeasy Blood and Tissue Kit and was shipped frozen to Adaptive Biotechnologies for TCR sequencing. Adaptive Biotechnologies carried out high-throughput TCR-beta CDR3 sequencing of genomic DNA for most patients. In the paper's pipeline: TCR sequencing data for roughly 18 patients were retrieved from Adaptive's ImmunoSEQ software; a few other patients were processed with MiXCR and VDJtools. To correct CD4 versus CD8 sorting errors, sequences present in both subsets at a frequency ratio below 5:1 were removed. CDR3 nucleotide sequences shared between donor and recipient were removed because their origin could not be assigned. Alloreactive clones required at least 2-fold expansion over unstimulated cells and minimum CFSE-low frequency of 0.002% (template counts) or 0.001% (read counts). Mappable clones were those detected in sequenced pre-transplant spleen, lymph node, or MLR CFSE-low populations of the donor or recipient. Cumulative frequency of alloreactive clones was calculated as a percentage of all sequences weighted by copy number. In TCRdb, the immuneACCESS table is reduced to in-frame sequences with V and J assigned. These tables do not hold every clone; where another copy was compared, an unresolved V gene accounts for under half, and the others remain unexplained. V and J calls and clone size come straight from that table; D and trimming were deduced from the DNA. This sample has 110,000 to 150,000 clones in its table, and over 90% of those were observed once. 0.19% of the sample is in the top ten clones.

The rearranged chain carries TRBV6-5 and TRBJ1-5; the D gene is perhaps TRBD1, from 6 matching bases. The clonotype was recovered from a human donor who received an intestinal transplant. The starting material was unstimulated CD4+ T cells sorted from spleen or lymph node cells, obtained before intestinal transplant. The CDR3 corresponds to CASSYSSHRADALHF. The DNA sequence follows: TGTGCCAGCAGTTACTCAAGCCACAGGGCTGACGCGTTGCATTTT.